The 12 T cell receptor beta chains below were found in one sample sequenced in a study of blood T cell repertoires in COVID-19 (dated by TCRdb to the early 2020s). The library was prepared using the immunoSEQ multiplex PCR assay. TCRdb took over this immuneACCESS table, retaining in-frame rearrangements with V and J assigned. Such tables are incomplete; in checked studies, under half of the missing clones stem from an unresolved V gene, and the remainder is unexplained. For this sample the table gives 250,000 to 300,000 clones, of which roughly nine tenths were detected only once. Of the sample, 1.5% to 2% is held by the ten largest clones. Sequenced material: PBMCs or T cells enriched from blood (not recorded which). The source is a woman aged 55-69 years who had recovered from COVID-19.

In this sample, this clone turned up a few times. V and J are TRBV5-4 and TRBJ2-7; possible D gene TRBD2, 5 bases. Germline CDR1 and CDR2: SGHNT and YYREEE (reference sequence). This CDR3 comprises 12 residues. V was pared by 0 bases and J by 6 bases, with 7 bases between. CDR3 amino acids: CASSLVGGEQYF. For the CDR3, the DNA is TGTGCCAGCAGCTTGGTTGGAGGCGAGCAGTACTTC.

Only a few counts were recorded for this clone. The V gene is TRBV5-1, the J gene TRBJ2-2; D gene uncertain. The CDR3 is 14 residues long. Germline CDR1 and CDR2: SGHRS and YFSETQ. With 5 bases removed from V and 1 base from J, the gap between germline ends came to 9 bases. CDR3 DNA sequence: TGCGCCAGCAGTTCACTTATGAACACCGGGGAGCTGTTTTTT. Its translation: CASSSLMNTGELFF.

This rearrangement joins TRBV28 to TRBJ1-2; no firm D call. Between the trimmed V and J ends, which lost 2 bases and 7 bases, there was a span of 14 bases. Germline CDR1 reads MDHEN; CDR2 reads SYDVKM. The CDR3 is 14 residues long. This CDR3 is CASSLPQRVFGYTF. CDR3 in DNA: TGTGCCAGCAGTTTACCTCAGCGGGTGTTTGGCTACACCTTC.

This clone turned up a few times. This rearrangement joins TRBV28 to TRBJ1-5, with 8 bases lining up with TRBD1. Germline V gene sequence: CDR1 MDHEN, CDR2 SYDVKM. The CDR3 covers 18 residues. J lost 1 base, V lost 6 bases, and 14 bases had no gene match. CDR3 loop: CASRNPRTGIVSNQPQHF. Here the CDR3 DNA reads TGTGCCAGCAGAAACCCTAGGACAGGGATCGTAAGCAATCAGCCCCAGCATTTT.

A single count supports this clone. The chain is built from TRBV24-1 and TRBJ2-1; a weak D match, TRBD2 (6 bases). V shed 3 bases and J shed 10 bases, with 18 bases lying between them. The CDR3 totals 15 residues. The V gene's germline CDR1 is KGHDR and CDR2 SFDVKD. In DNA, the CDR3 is TGTGCCACCAGTGATGCCTCCGTCGGGGGTGGGGAGCAGTTCTTC. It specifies CATSDASVGGGEQFF.

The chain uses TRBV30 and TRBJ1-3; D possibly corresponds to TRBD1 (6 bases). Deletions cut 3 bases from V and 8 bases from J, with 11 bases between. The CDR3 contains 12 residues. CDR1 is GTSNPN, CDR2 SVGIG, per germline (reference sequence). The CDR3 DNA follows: TGTGCCTGGAGAACGACAGGCCACACCATATATTTT. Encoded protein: CAWRTTGHTIYF.

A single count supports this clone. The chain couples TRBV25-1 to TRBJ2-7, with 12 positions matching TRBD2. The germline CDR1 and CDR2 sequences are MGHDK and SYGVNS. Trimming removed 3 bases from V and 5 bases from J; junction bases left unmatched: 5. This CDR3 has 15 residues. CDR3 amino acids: CASSDYLAGGDEQYF. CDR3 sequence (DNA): TGTGCCAGCAGTGATTATCTAGCGGGAGGGGACGAGCAGTACTTC.

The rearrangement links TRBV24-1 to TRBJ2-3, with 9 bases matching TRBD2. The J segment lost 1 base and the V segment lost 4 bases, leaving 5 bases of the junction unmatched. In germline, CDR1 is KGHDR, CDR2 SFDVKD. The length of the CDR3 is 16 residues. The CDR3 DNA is TGTGCCACCAGTGACCCGACTAGCGGAGGCACAGATACGCAGTATTTT. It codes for CATSDPTSGGTDTQYF.

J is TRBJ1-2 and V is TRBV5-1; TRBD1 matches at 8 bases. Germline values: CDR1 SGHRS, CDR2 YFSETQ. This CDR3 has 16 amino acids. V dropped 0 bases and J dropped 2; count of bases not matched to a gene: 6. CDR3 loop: CASSLESGGSNYGYTF. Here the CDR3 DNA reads TGCGCCAGCAGCTTGGAGTCAGGGGGCTCCAACTATGGCTACACCTTC.

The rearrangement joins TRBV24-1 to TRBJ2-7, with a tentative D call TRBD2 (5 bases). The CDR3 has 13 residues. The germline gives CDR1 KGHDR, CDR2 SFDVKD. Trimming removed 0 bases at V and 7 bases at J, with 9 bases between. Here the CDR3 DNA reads TGTGCCACCAGTGATTTGTATGGGAGAGAGCAGTACTTC. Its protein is CATSDLYGREQYF.

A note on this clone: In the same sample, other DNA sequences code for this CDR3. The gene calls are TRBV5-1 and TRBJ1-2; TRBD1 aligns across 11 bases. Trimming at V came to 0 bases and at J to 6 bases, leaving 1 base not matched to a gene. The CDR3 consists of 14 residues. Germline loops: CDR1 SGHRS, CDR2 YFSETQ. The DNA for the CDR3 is TGCGCCAGCAGCTTGGCGGGACAGGGGGATGGCTACACCTTC. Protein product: CASSLAGQGDGYTF.

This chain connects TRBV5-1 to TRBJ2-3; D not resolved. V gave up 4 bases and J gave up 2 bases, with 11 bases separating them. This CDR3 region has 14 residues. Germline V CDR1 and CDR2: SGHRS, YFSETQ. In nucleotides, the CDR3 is TGCGCCAGCAGCCCCCTAGTCTTCACAGATACGCAGTATTTT. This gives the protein CASSPLVFTDTQYF.